This T cell receptor (beta chain) was captured in a study of CD8 T cells in Susac syndrome. The CDR3 length is 16 residues. Trimming left V 6 bases short and J 5 bases short, with 19 bases between. Reverse transcription used about 0.5 to 1 ug RNA and random hexamers. TCRdb processed the immunoSEQ multiplex PCR reads anew with MiXCR; each CDR3 protein has one entry. The sample shows about 80,000 distinct CDR3 sequences, around 94% of them seen only once. The rearrangement joins TRBV12-3 or TRBV12-4 to TRBJ2-2, with unresolved D. This receptor was obtained from a human donor in good health. Material: CD8+ T cells from PBMCs. The CDR3 sequence: CASRSIWGSGTGELFF. The DNA of the CDR3 is TGTGCCAGCAGGAGCATATGGGGAAGTGGGACCGGGGAGCTGTTTTTT.